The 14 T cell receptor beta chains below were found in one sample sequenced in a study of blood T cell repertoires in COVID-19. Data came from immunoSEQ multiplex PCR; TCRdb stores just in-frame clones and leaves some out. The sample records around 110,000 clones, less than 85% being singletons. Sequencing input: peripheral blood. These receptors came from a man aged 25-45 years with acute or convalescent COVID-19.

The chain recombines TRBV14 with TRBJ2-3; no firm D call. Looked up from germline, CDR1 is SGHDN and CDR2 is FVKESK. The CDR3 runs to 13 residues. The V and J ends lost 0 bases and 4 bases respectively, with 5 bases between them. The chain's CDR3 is CASSQEPADTQYF. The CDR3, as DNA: TGTGCCAGCAGCCAAGAGCCGGCAGATACGCAGTATTTT.

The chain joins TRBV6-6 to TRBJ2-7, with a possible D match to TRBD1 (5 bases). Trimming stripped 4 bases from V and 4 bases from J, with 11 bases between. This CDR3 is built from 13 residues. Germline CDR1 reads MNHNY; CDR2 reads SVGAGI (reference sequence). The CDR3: CASSSRAGYEQYF. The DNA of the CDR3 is TGTGCCAGCAGTTCCAGGGCTGGGTACGAGCAGTACTTC.

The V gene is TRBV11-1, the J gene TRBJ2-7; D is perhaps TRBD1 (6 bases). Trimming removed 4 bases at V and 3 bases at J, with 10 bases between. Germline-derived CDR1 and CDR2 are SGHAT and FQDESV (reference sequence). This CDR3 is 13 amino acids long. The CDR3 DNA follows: TGTGCCAGCAGCTCCGACAGGAGCTACGAGCAGTACGTC. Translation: CASSSDRSYEQYV.

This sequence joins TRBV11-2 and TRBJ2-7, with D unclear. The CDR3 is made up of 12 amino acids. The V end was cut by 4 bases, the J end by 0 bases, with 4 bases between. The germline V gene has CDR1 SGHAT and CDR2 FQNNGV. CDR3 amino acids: CASSSNSYEQYF. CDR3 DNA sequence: TGTGCCAGCAGCTCAAACTCCTACGAGCAGTACTTC.

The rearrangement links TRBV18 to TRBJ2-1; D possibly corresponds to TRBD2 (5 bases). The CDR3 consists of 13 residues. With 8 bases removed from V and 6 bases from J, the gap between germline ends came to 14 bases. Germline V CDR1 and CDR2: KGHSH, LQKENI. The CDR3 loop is CASAGDQANEQFF. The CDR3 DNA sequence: TGTGCCAGCGCCGGGGATCAAGCCAATGAGCAGTTCTTC.

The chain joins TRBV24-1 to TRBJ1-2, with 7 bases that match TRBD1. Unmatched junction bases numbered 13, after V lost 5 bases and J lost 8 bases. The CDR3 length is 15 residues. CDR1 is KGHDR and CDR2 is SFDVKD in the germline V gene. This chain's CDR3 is CATSGVVTGALGYTF. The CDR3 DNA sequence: TGTGCCACCAGTGGTGTAGTTACAGGGGCCCTGGGCTACACCTTC.

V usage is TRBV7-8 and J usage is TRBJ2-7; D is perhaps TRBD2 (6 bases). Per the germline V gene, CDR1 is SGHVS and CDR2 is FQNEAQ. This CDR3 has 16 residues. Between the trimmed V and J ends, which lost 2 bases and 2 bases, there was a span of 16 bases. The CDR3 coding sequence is TGTGCCAGCAGCTTATTGACTGTGACTAGTCCCTACGAGCAGTACTTC. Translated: CASSLLTVTSPYEQYF.

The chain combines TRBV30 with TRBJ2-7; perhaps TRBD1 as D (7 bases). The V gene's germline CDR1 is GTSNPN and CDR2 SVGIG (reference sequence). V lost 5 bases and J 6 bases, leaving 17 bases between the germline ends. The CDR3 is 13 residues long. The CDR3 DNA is TGTGCCTGGGGAAATGCAGGGGGGCGCGAGCAGTACGTC. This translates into CAWGNAGGREQYV.

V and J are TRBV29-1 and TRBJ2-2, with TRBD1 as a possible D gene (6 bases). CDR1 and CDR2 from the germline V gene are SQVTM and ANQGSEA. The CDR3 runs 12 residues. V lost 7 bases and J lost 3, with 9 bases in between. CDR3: CSGDTDTGELFF. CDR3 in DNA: TGCAGCGGGGACACAGACACCGGGGAGCTGTTTTTT.

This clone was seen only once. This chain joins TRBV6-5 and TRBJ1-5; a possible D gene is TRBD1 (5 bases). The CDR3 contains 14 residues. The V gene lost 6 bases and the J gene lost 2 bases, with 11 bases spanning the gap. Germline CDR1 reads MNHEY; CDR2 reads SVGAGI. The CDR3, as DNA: TGTGCCAGCAGACCCGGGGGTGGCAATCAGCCCCAGCATTTT. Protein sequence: CASRPGGGNQPQHF.

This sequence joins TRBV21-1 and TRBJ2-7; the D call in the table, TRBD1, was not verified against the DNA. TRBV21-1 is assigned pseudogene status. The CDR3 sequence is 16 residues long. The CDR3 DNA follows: TGTGCCAGCAGCAACCGCCCGGGACAGGGGGCATACGAGCAGTACGTC. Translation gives CASSNRPGQGAYEQYV.

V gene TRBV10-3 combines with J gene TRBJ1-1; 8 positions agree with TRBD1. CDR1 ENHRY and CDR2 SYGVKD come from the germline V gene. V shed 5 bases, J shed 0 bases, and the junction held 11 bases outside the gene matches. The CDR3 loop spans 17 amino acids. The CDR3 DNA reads TGTGCCATCAGTTTAAGTTTGACAGGGGTCATGAACACTGAAGCTTTCTTT. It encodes CAISLSLTGVMNTEAFF.

CDR3 loop: CASGWGQSTDTQYF. As DNA, the CDR3 is TGTGCTAGTGGTTGGGGACAAAGCACAGATACGCAGTATTTT. This chain connects TRBV12-5 to TRBJ2-3, with D perhaps matching TRBD1 (6 bases). The CDR3 has 14 residues. CDR1 LGHNT and CDR2 FRNRAP come from the germline V gene. V lost 4 bases and J lost 0, with 8 bases in between.

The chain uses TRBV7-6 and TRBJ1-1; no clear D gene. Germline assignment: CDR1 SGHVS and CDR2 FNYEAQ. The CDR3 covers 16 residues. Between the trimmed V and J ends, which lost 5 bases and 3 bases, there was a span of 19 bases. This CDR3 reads CASSVIGGIGDTEAFF. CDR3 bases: TGTGCCAGCAGCGTGATAGGCGGGATCGGGGACACTGAAGCTTTCTTT. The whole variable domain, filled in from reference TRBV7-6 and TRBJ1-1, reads GAGVSQSPRYKVTKRGQDVALRCDPISGHVSLYWYRQALGQGPEFLTYFNYEAQQDKSGLPNDRFSAERPEGSISTLTIQRTEQRDSAMYRCASSVIGGIGDTEAFFGQGTRLTVV.